The 18 T cell receptor beta chains in this list originate from one sample, sequenced in a study of human T cells and chemical hapten exposure. TCRdb used MiXCR to reprocess the RACE reads, holding one entry per CDR3 protein. The data contain under 130,000 distinct CDR3 sequences, roughly 11% of them singletons. Time point noted: patch test 1, 2 weeks after DPC sensitization. The treatment denotes: therapeutic diphenylcyclopropenone sensitization with weekly scalp DPC. The material sequenced was whole blood, taken in connection with sensitization to the hapten diphenylcyclopropenone (DPC). These receptor sequences come from a woman in her thirties or forties with alopecia areata. Some clones in this sample may be carry-over from other donors' samples.

In its sample, this clonotype was seen many times. The rearrangement uses TRBV3-1 and TRBJ2-7, with 7 bases aligning to TRBD2. The CDR3 runs 14 residues. Looked up from germline, CDR1 is LGHDT and CDR2 is YNNKEL (reference sequence). Trimming removed 1 base from V and 6 bases from J; junction bases left unmatched: 6. The CDR3 sequence is CASSQAGTKVEQYF. The CDR3 region has the DNA TGTGCCAGCAGCCAAGCCGGGACTAAGGTCGAGCAGTACTTC.

This clonotype showed up just a few times. The chain has TRBV7-2 and TRBJ2-2; D perhaps matches TRBD2 (5 bases). CDR1 is SGHTA and CDR2 is FQGNSA in the germline V gene. Trimming took off 0 bases at V and 6 bases at J, with 11 bases between the two ends. This CDR3 contains 15 residues. For the CDR3, the DNA is TGTGCCAGCAGCTTAGCGTTGGGGAGCTCCGGGGAGCTGTTTTTT. Protein product: CASSLALGSSGELFF.

V is TRBV7-2 and J is TRBJ2-4; 11 nucleotides match TRBD1. Trimming at V came to 2 bases and at J to 11 bases, leaving 8 bases not matched to a gene. The CDR3 totals 15 residues. The V gene's germline CDR1 is SGHTA and CDR2 FQGNSA. The CDR3, as DNA: TGTGCCAGCAGCTTACAAGGGACAGGGGGTCCCCTTCAGTACTTC. Its protein is CASSLQGTGGPLQYF.

There are a few counts of this clonotype. The chain is built from TRBV7-2 and TRBJ1-1; no reliable D call. CDR3 size: 13 residues. CDR1 is SGHTA, CDR2 FQGNSA, per germline. V lost 2 bases and J lost 10, with 14 bases in between. Here the CDR3 reads CASSLYPGSLAFF. Written as DNA, the CDR3 is TGTGCCAGCAGCTTATACCCCGGTTCCTTAGCTTTCTTT.

This clonotype was counted a few times. The V call is TRBV5-1, the J call TRBJ1-4, with 8 bases aligning to TRBD1. Germline V gives CDR1 SGHRS, CDR2 YFSETQ. The CDR3 extends over 14 amino acids. Trimming cost V 3 bases and J 7 bases; bases outside gene matches: 5. CDR3 bases: TGCGCCAGCAGCTCTACAGGGGGGAGTGAAAAACTGTTTTTT. Amino acid sequence: CASSSTGGSEKLFF.

This clonotype was seen more than once but under ten times. The chain uses TRBV12-3 or TRBV12-4 and TRBJ1-1; D call uncertain. The CDR3 is made up of 14 amino acids. The V end lost 4 bases, the J end lost 0 bases, and 9 bases lay between the germline ends. CDR3 nucleotide sequence: TGTGCCAGCAGTTCTTCCGGACTGAACACTGAAGCTTTCTTT. Translated: CASSSSGLNTEAFF.

This clonotype was seen many times. The chain combines TRBV6-5 with TRBJ1-6; D is uncertain. The V end lost 1 base, the J end lost 0 bases, and 7 bases lay between the germline ends. The V gene's germline CDR1 is MNHEY and CDR2 SVGAGI. CDR3 length equals 16 residues. CDR3 loop: CASSYFRSSYNSPLHF. CDR3 nucleotide sequence: TGTGCCAGCAGTTACTTCCGGAGCTCCTATAATTCACCCCTCCACTTT.

The table lists this clonotype with a few counts. The V call is TRBV11-2, the J call TRBJ1-4; weak D call: TRBD1 (5 bases). The CDR3 length is 15 residues. The V gene's germline CDR1 is SGHAT and CDR2 FQNNGV. V gave up 3 bases and J gave up 4 bases, with 12 bases separating them. CDR3 sequence reads: CASSLQRGGNEKLFF. In DNA, the CDR3 is TGTGCCAGCAGCTTGCAGCGGGGCGGTAATGAAAAACTGTTTTTT.

This chain joins TRBV7-9 and TRBJ2-7; D is ambiguous. The germline gives CDR1 SEHNR, CDR2 FQNEAQ (reference sequence). Deletions cut 1 base from V and 2 bases from J, with 3 bases between. This CDR3 spans 12 amino acids. The CDR3 protein is CASSLVPYEQYF. As DNA, the CDR3 is TGTGCCAGCAGCTTAGTACCCTACGAGCAGTACTTC.

This clonotype was seen ten or more times. The chain employs TRBV4-3 and TRBJ1-4; TRBD1 is a possible D gene (6 bases). CDR1 is LGHNA and CDR2 is YSLEER in the germline V gene. Trimming shortened V by 0 bases and J by 0 bases, and 14 bases separated the two germline ends. This CDR3 comprises 18 residues. The CDR3 bases are TGCGCCAGCAGCCAAGATCAGGGGAGGACGGCAACTAATGAAAAACTGTTTTTT. Encoded protein: CASSQDQGRTATNEKLFF.

The V and J genes are TRBV27 and TRBJ1-1; possible D gene TRBD1, 5 bases. V was cut by 4 bases and J by 2 bases, with 11 bases left in between. This CDR3 is 14 amino acids long. Germline lookup yields CDR1 MNHEY and CDR2 SMNVEV (reference sequence). CDR3 in DNA: TGTGCCAGCAGTTCAGGGACTCTCAACACTGAAGCTTTCTTT. This sequence encodes CASSSGTLNTEAFF.

This clonotype was recorded at least ten times. This sequence joins TRBV6-5 and TRBJ2-3, with 10 nucleotides matching TRBD2. The CDR3 spans 18 residues. Trimming took 6 bases from V and 5 from J; bases not matched to a gene: 17. The germline gives CDR1 MNHEY, CDR2 SVGAGI. The CDR3 DNA is TGTGCCAGCAGCCCCCGACCGGGGCTAGCGGGAGTTCAAGATACGCAGTATTTT. Its translation is CASSPRPGLAGVQDTQYF.

This clonotype was detected many times. The chain joins TRBV24-1 to TRBJ2-3, with 7 bases identical to TRBD2. This CDR3 has 16 residues. Germline V lookup: CDR1 KGHDR, CDR2 SFDVKD. Germline trimming cut 0 bases from V and 0 bases from J; bases unmatched to any gene: 2. The CDR3 reads CATSDLQAGSTDTQYF. In nucleotides, the CDR3 is TGTGCCACCAGTGATTTGCAAGCGGGGAGCACAGATACGCAGTATTTT.

This clonotype was seen a few times. J is TRBJ1-1 and V is TRBV18; 9 bases match TRBD1. After removal of 3 bases from V and 2 bases from J, the junction contained 4 bases not matched to a gene. This CDR3 spans 15 amino acids. Germline-derived CDR1 and CDR2 are KGHSH and LQKENI. CDR3 bases: TGTGCCAGCTCACCTCTACAGGGGGCTAACACTGAAGCTTTCTTT. Encoded protein: CASSPLQGANTEAFF. Together with reference TRBV18 and TRBJ1-1, the CDR3 gives the full variable domain: NAGVMQNPRHLVRRRGQEARLRCSPMKGHSHVYWYRQLPEEGLKFMVYLQKENIIDESGMPKERFSAEFPKEGPSILRIQQVVRGDSAAYFCASSPLQGANTEAFFGQGTRLTVV.

This clonotype turned up a few times. The CDR3 nucleotides read TGTGCCAGCAGTCCCCTCCCGGGACAGGGCTACGAGCAGTACTTC. It specifies CASSPLPGQGYEQYF. The chain links TRBV28 to TRBJ2-7, with 9 bases lining up with TRBD1. Germline assignment: CDR1 MDHEN and CDR2 SYDVKM. J was trimmed by 3 bases and V by 5 bases; bases with no gene match: 8. There are 15 residues in the CDR3.

The V gene is TRBV7-9, the J gene TRBJ1-3; D unclear. The germline gives CDR1 SEHNR, CDR2 FQNEAQ (reference sequence). Trimming took off 0 bases at V and 1 base at J, with 7 bases between the two ends. CDR3 length: 15 amino acids. CDR3 nucleotides: TGTGCCAGCAGCTTAGCGGGAGTTTCTGGAAACACCATATATTTT. Its protein product is CASSLAGVSGNTIYF.

This clonotype was seen at least ten times. This chain links TRBV5-4 with TRBJ2-1; 7 bases fit TRBD1. Trimming at V came to 4 bases and at J to 4 bases, leaving 2 bases not matched to a gene. The CDR3 is 13 residues long. The germline gives CDR1 SGHNT, CDR2 YYREEE (reference sequence). The CDR3 bases are TGTGCCAGCAGCAACAGGGGATACAATGAGCAGTTCTTC. Encoded protein: CASSNRGYNEQFF.

A few counts support this clonotype. J is TRBJ1-1 and V is TRBV7-2; D is perhaps TRBD1 (5 bases). V lost 2 bases and J lost 9, with 16 bases in between. Germline V gives CDR1 SGHTA, CDR2 FQGNSA. The CDR3 totals 14 residues. The CDR3 protein is CASSLLSQGTQAFF. The CDR3 DNA is TGTGCCAGCAGCTTACTATCGCAGGGTACTCAAGCTTTCTTT.